This T cell receptor (beta chain) came from a study of identical twins listed by TCRdb under 2016. Concerning the study at large: To test whether fetal clonotypes persist, this study deep-sequenced TCR alpha and beta repertoires from monozygotic twins, from unrelated adults of various ages, and from cord blood. To rule out contamination, the twin experiments were replicated at different times with different library preparation protocols.

Every donor was a healthy Caucasian. The twin cohort comprised three pairs of female monozygotic twins, all aged about 18 to 29 years. Peripheral blood mononuclear cells were used as the source from which RNA for TCR libraries was isolated. Worth noting for this clonotype: What antigen it recognizes has not been identified. There are no base qualities to consult, and no much larger clone falls within one base.

Overall study results and their limits: In monozygotic twins, recombination models systematically underestimated out-of-frame TCR alpha sharing, but the models matched the sharing seen between unrelated individuals. Conclusions relied on cross-sectional statistical analysis, since the same donors could not be followed over many years. Compared with coincidental sharing between unrelated individuals, out-of-frame TCR alpha sequences shared between twins showed an excess of sequences with low generation probability. Abundant cord blood beta clonotypes carried fewer insertions; young adult naive repertoires showed a weaker similar trend, while memory repertoires showed none. The excess sharing between twins in beta out-of-frame sequences was weaker because fewer shared sequences reduced the signal-to-noise ratio. Invariant T cells such as MAIT and iNKT could partly confound zero-insertion analyses, though diverse VJ usage argued against this for most clonotypes.

Taken from cysteine to phenylalanine, the CDR3 has 15 residues. The retained sequence is limited to the CDR3, 45 bases, with the frame set at the first base. V is shortened by 5 bases, J by 7 bases, and the region joining them spans 19 bases. Libraries were constructed by 5' RACE. The run used an Illumina HiSeq 2000. Template switching added a universal primer binding site, and the final cDNA carried a unique molecular identifier that allowed TCR cDNA molecules to be counted accurately. Specific primers in the conserved constant-segment region were used to synthesize first-strand cDNA for the TCR alpha and beta chains. Each cDNA library was double barcoded, with a SMART-Mk sample barcode plus Illumina barcodes, to control for contamination. TruSeq adapter sequences along with Illumina sample barcodes were introduced in two successive PCR steps. The Illumina HiSeq platform was used with custom primers to sequence TCR alpha and beta cDNA libraries. The source study handled its data this way. MiGEC was used to process raw reads and extract unique molecular identifiers, and MiXCR was used to find CDR3 positions. Recombination models were inferred per individual with the repgenHMM and IGoR tools using an EM algorithm. Shared clonotypes were analyzed with the tcR package in R, and sharing was normalized by the product of cloneset sizes. To study raw recombination free of thymic and clonal selection effects, out-of-frame nonproductive sequences were analyzed. TCRdb reanalyzed the raw reads on its own, using fastp at Q25 for trimming and MiXCR for clone calling, and kept in-frame beta chains. Every entry covers one CDR3 protein and lists the most common genes and DNA from its rows. The V and J calls and clone size are TCRdb's, not the authors'. This sample lists fewer than 900,000 distinct CDR3 sequences; 15% to 20% were detected once. The ten top clones hold 10% to 15% of the sample.

This same sample was also taken into another study, of T cells expressing NK-cell markers. That second publication adds: TCR beta-chain repertoires were profiled in sorted CD3+CD56+NKG2C+, CD3+CD56+NKG2C- and CD3+CD56-NKG2C+ T-cell subsets from eight donors. Of the eight sequenced donors, seven were found to be HCMV-seropositive and one was found to be HCMV-seronegative. To restrict sorting to alphabetaTCR-expressing T cells, an anti-gammadeltaTCR antibody was added in several experiments. In six or seven donors, the dominant CD3+CD56+NKG2C+ clonotypes ranked among the top 10 CD8+ clonotypes, making up roughly 1.0-8% of CD8+ T cells. Those dominant clonotypes were again the most abundant among CD3+CD56-NKG2C+ cells in a few donors, at roughly 28.3-60.1%. It remained unclear whether the expanded NKG2C-expressing T cell clones were specific for HCMV antigens. The study sequenced eight donors, all healthy volunteers chosen at random: three men and five women. HCMV-specific IgG was detected in serum with a commercial ELISA kit to determine HCMV serostatus. Bulk peripheral blood T-cell repertoires were additionally sequenced from unsorted PBMC for several donors. Reads were demultiplexed and grouped by UMI with MIGEC, and clonotypes were assembled and quantified with MiTCR. Only TCR cDNA sequences supported by at least two reads were kept to exclude erroneous sequences. The tcR package was used for downstream repertoire analysis, and clonotypes were matched across fractions by CDR3 nucleotide sequence plus V segment. VDJmatch was used to annotate antigen specificity against VDJdb, with one amino acid substitution allowed in CDR3.

The chain couples TRBV12-3 or TRBV12-4 to TRBJ2-3; the D gene cannot be named for sure. Sequencing used PBMCs. The sequence was collected from a woman aged 18-29 years in good health. The DNA reads TGTGCCAGCAGTCCCTCCCGAGGCAAAACTAATACGCAGTATTTT. It specifies CASSPSRGKTNTQYF.